This T cell receptor (beta chain) was recorded in a study of T cells in Graves' hyperthyroidism and ophthalmopathy. Study outcomes and limitations: For ophthalmopathy, model prediction preceded onset by a median roughly 5.9 months.

Amplified regions were TCR beta CDR3 sequences from RNA transcripts. When the TCR CDR3 underwent first-round RT-PCR, the HTBI primer set was used. Each CDR3 protein is one row after TCRdb ran MiXCR on the multiplex PCR reads. The table lists around 420,000 distinct CDR3 sequences, more than 15% of them singletons. V was shortened by 3 bases and J by 4 bases, with 16 bases between the two germline ends. Germline values: CDR1 WNHNN, CDR2 SYGVQD (reference sequence). The CDR3 extends over 15 amino acids. Stable Graves' hyperthyroidism meant no ophthalmopathy progression within 18 months. Exclusions: uncontrolled infection, other autoimmune disease, pregnancy, lactation. This clonotype was counted ten times or more. Its antigen is as yet unknown.

The sequence derives from a woman aged 18-29 years with Graves' hyperthyroidism. Material for sequencing was blood. The rearrangement links TRBV10-1 to TRBJ2-7; tentative D call: TRBD1 (6 bases). CDR3 sequence: CASSEGGAGEYEQYF. Here the CDR3 DNA reads TGCGCCAGCAGTGAAGGAGGCGCAGGGGAGTACGAGCAGTACTTC.